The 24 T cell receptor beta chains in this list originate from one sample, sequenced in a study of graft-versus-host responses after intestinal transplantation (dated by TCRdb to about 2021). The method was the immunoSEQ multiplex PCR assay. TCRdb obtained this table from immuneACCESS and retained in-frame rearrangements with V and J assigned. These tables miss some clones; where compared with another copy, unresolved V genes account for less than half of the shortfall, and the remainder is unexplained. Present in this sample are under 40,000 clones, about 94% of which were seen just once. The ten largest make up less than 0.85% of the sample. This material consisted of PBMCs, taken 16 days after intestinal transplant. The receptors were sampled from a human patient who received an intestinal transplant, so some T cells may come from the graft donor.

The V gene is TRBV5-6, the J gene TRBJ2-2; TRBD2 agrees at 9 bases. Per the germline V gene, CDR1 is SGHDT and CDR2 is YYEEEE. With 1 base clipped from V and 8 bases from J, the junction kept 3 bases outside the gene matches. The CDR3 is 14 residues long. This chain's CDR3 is CASSLLAGAGELFF. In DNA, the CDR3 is TGTGCCAGCAGCTTGTTAGCGGGAGCTGGGGAGCTGTTTTTT.

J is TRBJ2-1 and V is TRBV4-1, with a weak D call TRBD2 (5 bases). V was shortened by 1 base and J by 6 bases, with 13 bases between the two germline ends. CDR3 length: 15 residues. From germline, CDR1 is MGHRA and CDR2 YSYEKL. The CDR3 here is CASSQATQLGNEQFF. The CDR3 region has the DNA TGCGCCAGCAGCCAAGCGACACAACTAGGCAATGAGCAGTTCTTC.

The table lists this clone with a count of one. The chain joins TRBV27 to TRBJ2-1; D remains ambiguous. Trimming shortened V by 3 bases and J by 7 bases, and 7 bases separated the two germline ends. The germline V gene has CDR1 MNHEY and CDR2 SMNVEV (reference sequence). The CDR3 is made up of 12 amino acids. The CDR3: CASSFNPNEQFF. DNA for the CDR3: TGTGCCAGCAGTTTCAACCCTAATGAGCAGTTCTTC.

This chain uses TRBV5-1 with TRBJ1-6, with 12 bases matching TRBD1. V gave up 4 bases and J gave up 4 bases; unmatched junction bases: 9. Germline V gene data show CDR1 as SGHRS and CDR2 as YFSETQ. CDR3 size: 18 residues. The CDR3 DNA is TGCGCCAGCAGCCCATCACCGGGACAGGGGGCTTATAATTCACCCCTCCACTTT. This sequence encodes CASSPSPGQGAYNSPLHF.

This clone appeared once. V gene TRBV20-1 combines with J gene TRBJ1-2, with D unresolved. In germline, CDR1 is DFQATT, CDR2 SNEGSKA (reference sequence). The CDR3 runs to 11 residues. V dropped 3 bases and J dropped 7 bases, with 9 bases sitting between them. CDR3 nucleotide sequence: TGCAGTGCTAGTCAAGGGTTTGGCTACACCTTC. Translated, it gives CSASQGFGYTF.

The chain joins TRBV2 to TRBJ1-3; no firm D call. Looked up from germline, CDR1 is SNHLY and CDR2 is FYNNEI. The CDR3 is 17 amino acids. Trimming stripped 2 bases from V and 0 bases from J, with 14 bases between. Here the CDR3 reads CASSERSLRYSGNTIYF. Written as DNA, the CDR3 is TGTGCCAGCAGTGAAAGGAGCTTGAGGTACTCTGGAAACACCATATATTTT.

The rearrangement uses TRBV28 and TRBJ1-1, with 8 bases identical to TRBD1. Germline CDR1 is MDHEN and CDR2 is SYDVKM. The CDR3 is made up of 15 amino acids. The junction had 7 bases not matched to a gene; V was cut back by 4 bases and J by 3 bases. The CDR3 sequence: CASSSLTGEDTEAFF. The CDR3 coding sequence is TGTGCCAGCAGTTCTTTGACAGGGGAGGACACTGAAGCTTTCTTT.

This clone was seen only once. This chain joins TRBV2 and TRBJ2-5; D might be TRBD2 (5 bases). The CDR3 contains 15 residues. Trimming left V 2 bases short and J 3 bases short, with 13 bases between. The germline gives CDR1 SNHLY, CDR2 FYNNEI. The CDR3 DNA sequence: TGTGCCAGCAGTGAATCCCATCTGGGAGAAGAGACCCAGTACTTC. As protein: CASSESHLGEETQYF.

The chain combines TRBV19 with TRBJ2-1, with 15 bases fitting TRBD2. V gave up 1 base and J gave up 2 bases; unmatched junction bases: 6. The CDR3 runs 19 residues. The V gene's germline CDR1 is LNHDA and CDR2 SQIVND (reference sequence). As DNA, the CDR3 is TGTGCCAGTAGTATAGTTTGGACTAGCGGGAGGGAACCCTACAATGAGCAGTTCTTC. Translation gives CASSIVWTSGREPYNEQFF.

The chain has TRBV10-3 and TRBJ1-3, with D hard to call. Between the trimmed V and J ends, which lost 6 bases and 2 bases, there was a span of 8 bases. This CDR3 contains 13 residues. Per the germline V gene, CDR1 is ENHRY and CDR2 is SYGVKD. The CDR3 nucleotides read TGTGCCATCAGAGGGTTGACTGGAAACACCATATATTTT. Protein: CAIRGLTGNTIYF.

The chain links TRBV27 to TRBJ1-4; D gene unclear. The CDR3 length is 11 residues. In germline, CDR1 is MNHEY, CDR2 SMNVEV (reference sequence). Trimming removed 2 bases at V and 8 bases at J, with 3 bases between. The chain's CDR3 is CASSLGEKLFF. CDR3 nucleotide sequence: TGTGCCAGCAGTTTAGGCGAAAAACTGTTTTTT.

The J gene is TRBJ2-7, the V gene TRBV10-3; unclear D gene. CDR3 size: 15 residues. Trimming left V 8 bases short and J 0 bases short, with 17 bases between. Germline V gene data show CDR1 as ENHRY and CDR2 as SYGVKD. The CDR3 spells CAISSPWQASYEQYF. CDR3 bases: TGTGCCATCTCCAGTCCCTGGCAGGCCTCCTACGAGCAGTACTTC.

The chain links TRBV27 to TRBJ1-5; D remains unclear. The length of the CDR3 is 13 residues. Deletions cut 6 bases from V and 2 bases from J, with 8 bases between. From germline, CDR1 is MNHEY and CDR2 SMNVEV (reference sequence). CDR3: CASREVGNQPQHF. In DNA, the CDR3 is TGTGCCAGCAGGGAGGTTGGCAATCAGCCCCAGCATTTT.

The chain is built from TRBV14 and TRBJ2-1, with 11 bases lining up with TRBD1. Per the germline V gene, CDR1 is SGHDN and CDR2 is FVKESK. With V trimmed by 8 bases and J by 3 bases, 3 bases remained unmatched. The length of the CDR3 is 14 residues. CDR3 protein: CASSGTGGYNEQFF. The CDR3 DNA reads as TGTGCCAGCTCCGGGACAGGGGGCTACAATGAGCAGTTCTTC.

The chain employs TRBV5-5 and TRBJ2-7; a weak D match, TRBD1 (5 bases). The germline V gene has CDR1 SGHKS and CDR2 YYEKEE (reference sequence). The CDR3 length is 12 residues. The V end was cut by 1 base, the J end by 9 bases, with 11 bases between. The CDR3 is CASSLRGSRQYF. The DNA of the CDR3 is TGTGCCAGCAGCTTGAGGGGAAGCCGGCAGTACTTC.

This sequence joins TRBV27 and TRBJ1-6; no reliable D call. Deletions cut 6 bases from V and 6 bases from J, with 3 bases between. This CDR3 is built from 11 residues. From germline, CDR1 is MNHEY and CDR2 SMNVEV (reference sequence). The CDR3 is CASSGNSPLHF. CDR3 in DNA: TGTGCCAGCAGCGGTAATTCACCCCTCCACTTT.

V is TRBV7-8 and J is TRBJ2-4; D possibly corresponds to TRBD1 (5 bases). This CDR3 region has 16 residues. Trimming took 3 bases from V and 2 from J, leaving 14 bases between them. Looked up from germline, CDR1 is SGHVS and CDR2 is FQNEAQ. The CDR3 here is CASSFRVKGSKNIQYF. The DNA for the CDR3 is TGTGCCAGCAGCTTTAGGGTCAAGGGGTCCAAAAACATTCAGTACTTC.

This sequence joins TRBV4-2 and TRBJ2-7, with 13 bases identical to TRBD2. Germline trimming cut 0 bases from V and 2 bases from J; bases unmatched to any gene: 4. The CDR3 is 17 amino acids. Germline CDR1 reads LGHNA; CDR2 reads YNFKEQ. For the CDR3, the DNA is TGTGCCAGCAGCCAAGAGAAACTAGCGGGAGGGGCCTACGAGCAGTACTTC. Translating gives CASSQEKLAGGAYEQYF.

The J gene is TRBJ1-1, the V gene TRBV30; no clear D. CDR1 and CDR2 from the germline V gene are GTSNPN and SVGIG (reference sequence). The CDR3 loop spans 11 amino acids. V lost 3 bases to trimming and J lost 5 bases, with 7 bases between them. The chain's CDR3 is CAWRVVTEAFF. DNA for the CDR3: TGTGCCTGGAGGGTGGTTACTGAAGCTTTCTTT.

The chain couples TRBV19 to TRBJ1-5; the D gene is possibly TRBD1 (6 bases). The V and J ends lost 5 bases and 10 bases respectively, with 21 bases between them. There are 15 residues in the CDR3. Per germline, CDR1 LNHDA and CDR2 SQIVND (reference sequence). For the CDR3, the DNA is TGTGCCAGTAGTCCGACCGGGACAAAGTTAGATCCCCAGCATTTT. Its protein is CASSPTGTKLDPQHF. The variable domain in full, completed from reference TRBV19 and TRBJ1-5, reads DGGITQSPKYLFRKEGQNVTLSCEQNLNHDAMYWYRQDPGQGLRLIYYSQIVNDFQKGDIAEGYSVSREKKESFPLTVTSAQKNPTAFYLCASSPTGTKLDPQHFGDGTRLSIL.

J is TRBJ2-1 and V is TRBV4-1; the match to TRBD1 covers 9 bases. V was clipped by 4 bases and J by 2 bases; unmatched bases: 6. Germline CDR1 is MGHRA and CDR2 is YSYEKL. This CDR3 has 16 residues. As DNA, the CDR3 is TGCGCCAGCAGCCCGGGACAGGGAACCCCCTACAATGAGCAGTTCTTC. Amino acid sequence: CASSPGQGTPYNEQFF.

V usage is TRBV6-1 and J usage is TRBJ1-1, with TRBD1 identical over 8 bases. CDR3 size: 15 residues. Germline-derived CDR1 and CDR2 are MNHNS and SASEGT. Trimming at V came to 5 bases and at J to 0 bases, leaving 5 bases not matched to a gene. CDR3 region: CASSLAGGMNTEAFF. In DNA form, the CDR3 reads TGTGCCAGCAGTCTTGCAGGGGGCATGAACACTGAAGCTTTCTTT.

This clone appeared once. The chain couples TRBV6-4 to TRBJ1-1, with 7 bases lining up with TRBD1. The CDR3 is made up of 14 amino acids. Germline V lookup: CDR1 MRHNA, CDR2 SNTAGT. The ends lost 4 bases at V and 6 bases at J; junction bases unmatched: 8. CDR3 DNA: TGTGCCAGCAGTGTCGGGGACAGTTCCTCTGAAGCTTTCTTT. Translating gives CASSVGDSSSEAFF.

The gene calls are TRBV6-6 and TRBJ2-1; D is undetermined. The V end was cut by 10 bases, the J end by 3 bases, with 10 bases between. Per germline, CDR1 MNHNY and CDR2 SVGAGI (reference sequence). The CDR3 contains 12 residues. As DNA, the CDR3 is TGTGCCACCTCCGGTAACTACAATGAGCAGTTCTTC. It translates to CATSGNYNEQFF.